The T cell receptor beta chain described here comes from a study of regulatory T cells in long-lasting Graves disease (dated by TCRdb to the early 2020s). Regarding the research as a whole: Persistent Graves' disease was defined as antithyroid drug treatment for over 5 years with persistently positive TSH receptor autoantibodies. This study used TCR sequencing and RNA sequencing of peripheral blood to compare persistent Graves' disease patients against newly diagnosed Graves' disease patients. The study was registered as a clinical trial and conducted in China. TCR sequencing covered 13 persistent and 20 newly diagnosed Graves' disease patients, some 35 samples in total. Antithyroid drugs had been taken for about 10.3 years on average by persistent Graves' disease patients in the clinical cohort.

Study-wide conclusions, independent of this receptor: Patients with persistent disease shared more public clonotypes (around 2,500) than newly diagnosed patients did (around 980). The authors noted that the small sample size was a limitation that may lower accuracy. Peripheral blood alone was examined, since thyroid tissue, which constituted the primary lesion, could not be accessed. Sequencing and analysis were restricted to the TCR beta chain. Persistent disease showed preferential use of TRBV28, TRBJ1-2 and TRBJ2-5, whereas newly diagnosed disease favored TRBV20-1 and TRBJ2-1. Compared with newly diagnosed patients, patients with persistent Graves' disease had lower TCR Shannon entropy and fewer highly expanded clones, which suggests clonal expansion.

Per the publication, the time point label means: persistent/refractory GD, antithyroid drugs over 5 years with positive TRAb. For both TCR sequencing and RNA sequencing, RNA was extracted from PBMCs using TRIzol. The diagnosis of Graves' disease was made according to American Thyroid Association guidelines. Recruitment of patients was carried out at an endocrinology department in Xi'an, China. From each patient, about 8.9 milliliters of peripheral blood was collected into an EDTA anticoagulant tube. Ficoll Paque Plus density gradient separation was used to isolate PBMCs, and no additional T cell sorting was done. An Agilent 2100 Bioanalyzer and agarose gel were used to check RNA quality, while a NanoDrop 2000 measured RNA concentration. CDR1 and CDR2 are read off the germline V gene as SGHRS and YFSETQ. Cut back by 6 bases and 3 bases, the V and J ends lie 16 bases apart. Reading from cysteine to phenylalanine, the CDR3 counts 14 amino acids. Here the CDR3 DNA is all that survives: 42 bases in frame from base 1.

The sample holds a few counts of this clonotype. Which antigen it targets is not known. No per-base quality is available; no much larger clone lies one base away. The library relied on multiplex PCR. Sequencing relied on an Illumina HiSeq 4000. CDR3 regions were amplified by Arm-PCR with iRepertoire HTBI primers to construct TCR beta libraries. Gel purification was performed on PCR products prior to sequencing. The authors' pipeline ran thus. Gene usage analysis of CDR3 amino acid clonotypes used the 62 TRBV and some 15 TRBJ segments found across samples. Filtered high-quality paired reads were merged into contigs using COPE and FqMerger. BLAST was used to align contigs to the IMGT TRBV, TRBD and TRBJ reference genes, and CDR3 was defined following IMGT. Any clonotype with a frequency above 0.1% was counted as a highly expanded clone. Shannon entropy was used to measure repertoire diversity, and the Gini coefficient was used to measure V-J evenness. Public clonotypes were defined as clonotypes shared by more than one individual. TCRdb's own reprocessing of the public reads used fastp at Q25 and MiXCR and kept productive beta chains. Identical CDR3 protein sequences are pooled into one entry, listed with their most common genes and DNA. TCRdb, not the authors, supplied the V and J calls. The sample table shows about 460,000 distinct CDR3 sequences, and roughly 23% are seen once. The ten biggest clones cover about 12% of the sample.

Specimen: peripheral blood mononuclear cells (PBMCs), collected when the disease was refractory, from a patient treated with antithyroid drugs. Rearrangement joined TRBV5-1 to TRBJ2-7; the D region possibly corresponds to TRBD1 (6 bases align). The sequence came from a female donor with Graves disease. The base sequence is TGCGCCAGCACCCCCGACGGGACAATCTACGAGCAGTACTTC. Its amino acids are CASTPDGTIYEQYF.